Sequencing of this T cell receptor (beta chain) was carried out in a study of OX40 agonist ivuxolimab in advanced cancers. The germline V gene encodes CDR1 SNHLY and CDR2 FYNNEI. After removal of 7 bases from V and 1 base from J, the junction contained 2 bases not matched to a gene. There are 13 residues in the CDR3. The assay was immunoSEQ multiplex PCR, and TCRdb's table has in-frame clones only and misses some. This table has approximately 90,000 clones, around 90% appearing once. Specimen: CD4+ or CD8+ T cells sorted from blood, collected in a trial of the OX40 agonist ivuxolimab. The receptor was derived from an adult with an advanced solid tumor such as melanoma, head and neck, liver or kidney cancer. The chain links TRBV2 to TRBJ1-1, with 8 bases identical to TRBD1. The CDR3 here is CASMDRANTEAFF. CDR3 sequence (DNA): TGTGCCAGCATGGACAGGGCGAACACTGAAGCTTTCTTT.